This T cell receptor beta chain derives from a study of T cell repertoires in cytomegalovirus infection (dated by TCRdb to between 2018 and 2020). For context, the study as a whole: Because public TCR beta signatures pointed to carriage of CMV infection together with the matching HLA type, the HLA type of each donor mattered for the analysis.

These reads were obtained on an Illumina HiSeq 1500. The public sequencing data were trimmed at Q25 with fastp and processed into clonotypes with MiXCR by TCRdb, which kept only in-frame beta chains. Each record represents a unique CDR3 protein, reported with the most common genes and DNA among its rows. Counted in this sample were approximately 700,000 distinct CDR3 sequences; 35% to 45% of them appeared once. Of the sample, about 2.8% is held by the ten largest clones. This clonotype showed up many times. Its recognized antigen is unknown. No base-level quality is on record; no much larger clone is a single base apart. Measured from the cysteine to the phenylalanine, the CDR3 is 15 residues long. Kept here is only the CDR3 DNA, which spans 45 bases and is read in frame from base 1. CDR1 and CDR2 (SGHVS, FQNEAQ) derive from the germline V gene. A distance of 20 bases separates the germline ends of V and J, which lose 5 bases and 10 bases respectively.

On the study overall, not on this receptor specifically: In both this cohort and an independent roughly 350-donor cohort, the cumulative frequency of public TCR beta family members distinguished carriers of CMV infection plus the relevant HLA type. In the ex vivo response, HLA-C-restricted CMV-specific TCR beta clonotypes were dominant, and in two of eight donors the single most frequent clonotype came from this HLA-C-restricted group.

Sequenced input: PBMCs. This TCR was recovered from a human donor in good health (CMV status not recorded). Some clones in this sample may be carry-over from other donors' samples. The chain uses TRBV7-8 and TRBJ1-4; TRBD1 is possibly the D segment (5 matching bases). This receptor has the CDR3 CASSTNGLYQGKLFF. The nucleotides read TGTGCCAGCAGCACCAACGGACTTTACCAGGGAAAACTGTTTTTT.